The next 13 T cell receptor beta chains were all read from a single sample in a study of blood T cell repertoires in COVID-19. The assay was immunoSEQ multiplex PCR, and TCRdb's table has in-frame clones only and misses some. The data hold about 410,000 clones, with about nine tenths observed a single time. What was sequenced was peripheral blood. These receptor sequences come from a woman aged 30 to 39 with active or convalescent COVID-19.

V gene TRBV28 combines with J gene TRBJ1-5, with 9 bases matching TRBD1. The CDR3 has 17 residues. V gave up 2 bases and J gave up 1 base; unmatched junction bases: 6. Germline V CDR1 and CDR2: MDHEN, SYDVKM. The CDR3 loop is CASSLIGTGPSNQPQHF. CDR3 bases: TGTGCCAGCAGTTTAATAGGGACAGGGCCGAGCAATCAGCCCCAGCATTTT. Filled out from reference TRBV28 and TRBJ1-5, the complete variable domain reads DVKVTQSSRYLVKRTGEKVFLECVQDMDHENMFWYRQDPGLGLRLIYFSYDVKMKEKGDIPEGYSVSREKKERFSLILESASTNQTSMYLCASSLIGTGPSNQPQHFGDGTRLSIL.

Many counts were recorded for this clone. The rearrangement joins TRBV6-4 to TRBJ1-1; tentative D call: TRBD1 (6 bases). V gave up 0 bases and J gave up 10 bases, with 15 bases separating them. The CDR3 has 14 residues. The germline gives CDR1 MRHNA, CDR2 SNTAGT. In DNA, the CDR3 is TGTGCCAGCAGTGACTCCCCGGGGGGCGCCGCAGCTTTCTTT. Protein sequence: CASSDSPGGAAAFF.

This chain uses TRBV4-2 with TRBJ2-1; 8 bases match TRBD2. The CDR3 is 16 residues long. J lost 8 bases, V lost 0 bases, and 9 bases had no gene match. Germline assignment: CDR1 LGHNA and CDR2 YNFKEQ. In nucleotides, the CDR3 is TGTGCCAGCAGCCAAGATCTACTAGCGGAAGTATATGAGCAGTTCTTC. The encoded protein is CASSQDLLAEVYEQFF.

This rearrangement joins TRBV18 to TRBJ2-1, with 7 bases aligning to TRBD2. CDR3 length: 17 residues. Germline V gene lookup returns CDR1 KGHSH and CDR2 LQKENI. The trim removed 0 bases at V and 0 bases at J, leaving 5 bases unmatched. The chain's CDR3 is CASSPPGGVISYNEQFF. The CDR3 DNA is TGTGCCAGCTCACCACCGGGGGGGGTTATCTCCTACAATGAGCAGTTCTTC.

V is TRBV19 and J is TRBJ1-1; TRBD1 is a possible D gene (6 bases). V dropped 5 bases and J dropped 2 bases, with 9 bases sitting between them. The V gene's germline CDR1 is LNHDA and CDR2 SQIVND (reference sequence). This CDR3 is 13 amino acids long. CDR3 in amino acids: CASSGQINTEAFF. DNA of the CDR3: TGTGCCAGTAGTGGACAGATAAACACTGAAGCTTTCTTT.

The rearrangement joins TRBV6-5 to TRBJ1-2; 8 positions agree with TRBD1. CDR1 is MNHEY, CDR2 SVGAGI, per germline. Losses at the gene ends were 6 bases for V and 7 bases for J; bases not matched to a gene: 10. The CDR3 sequence is 14 residues long. The DNA for the CDR3 is TGTGCCAGCAGACGACAGGGGATCGAGGCTGGCTACACCTTC. The encoded protein is CASRRQGIEAGYTF.

CDR3 coding DNA: TGTGCCAGCAGCTTTAGGGAGAGCTCCTACAATGAGCAGTTCTTC. Translating gives CASSFRESSYNEQFF. The rearrangement links TRBV7-6 to TRBJ2-1, with TRBD2 as a possible D gene (5 bases). The CDR3 has 15 residues. The V gene's germline CDR1 is SGHVS and CDR2 FNYEAQ. Trimming left V 3 bases short and J 0 bases short, with 9 bases between.

This sequence joins TRBV4-2 and TRBJ1-1; 9 nucleotides match TRBD1. V lost 0 bases, J lost 1 base, and 3 bases stayed unmatched. CDR3 length equals 16 residues. The germline CDR1 and CDR2 sequences are LGHNA and YNFKEQ. Written as DNA, the CDR3 is TGTGCCAGCAGCCAAGACAAGGACAGGGGGAACACTGAAGCTTTCTTT. It is translated as CASSQDKDRGNTEAFF.

V and J are TRBV11-2 and TRBJ1-6; D remains unclear. Trimming removed 2 bases from V and 9 bases from J, with 5 bases in between. This CDR3 region has 12 residues. The V gene's germline CDR1 is SGHAT and CDR2 FQNNGV. The CDR3 spells CASSLMSSPLHF. CDR3 nucleotide sequence: TGTGCCAGCAGCTTAATGAGTTCACCCCTCCACTTT. The full variable domain, in which reference TRBV11-2 and TRBJ1-6 provide the parts outside the CDR3, is EAGVAQSPRYKIIEKRQSVAFWCNPISGHATLYWYQQILGQGPKLLIQFQNNGVVDDSQLPKDRFSAERLKGVDSTLKIQPAKLEDSAVYLCASSLMSSPLHFGNGTRLTVT.

The rearrangement links TRBV6-5 to TRBJ1-2; TRBD1 matches at 8 bases. Germline CDR1 and CDR2: MNHEY and SVGAGI. The CDR3 runs to 13 residues. V dropped 6 bases and J dropped 4; count of bases not matched to a gene: 4. CDR3 nucleotides: TGTGCCAGCAGCGTGGACAGGGTCTATGGCTACACCTTC. This codes for CASSVDRVYGYTF.

CDR3 in amino acids: CASSPGQGSVDTQYF. CDR3 in DNA: TGTGCCAGCAGCCCTGGACAGGGATCGGTGGATACGCAGTATTTT. The chain links TRBV11-3 to TRBJ2-3; 8 bases match TRBD1. CDR3 length equals 15 residues. In germline, CDR1 is SGHNT, CDR2 YENEEA. J was trimmed by 6 bases and V by 5 bases; bases with no gene match: 10. Full variable domain (rest looked up from reference TRBV11-3 and TRBJ2-3): EAGVVQSPRYKIIEKKQPVAFWCNPISGHNTLYWYLQNLGQGPELLIRYENEEAVDDSQLPKDRFSAERLKGVDSTLKIQPAELGDSAVYLCASSPGQGSVDTQYFGPGTRLTVL.

The chain links TRBV6-5 to TRBJ2-6; D possibly corresponds to TRBD2 (5 bases). The CDR3 extends over 14 amino acids. The germline V gene has CDR1 MNHEY and CDR2 SVGAGI. Deletions cut 6 bases from V and 0 bases from J, with 6 bases between. The chain's CDR3 is CASSGGSGANVLTF. The CDR3 DNA reads TGTGCCAGCAGCGGAGGCTCTGGGGCCAACGTCCTGACTTTC.

This sequence joins TRBV19 and TRBJ2-1; tentative D call: TRBD1 (6 bases). This CDR3 has 11 residues. Trimming shortened V by 3 bases and J by 15 bases, and 12 bases separated the two germline ends. In germline, CDR1 is LNHDA, CDR2 SQIVND (reference sequence). The CDR3 region is CASSMGAQRFF. DNA of the CDR3: TGTGCCAGTAGTATGGGGGCCCAGCGGTTCTTC.